Shown below are 10 T cell receptor beta chains from a single sample sequenced in a study of blood T cell repertoires in COVID-19. Data came from immunoSEQ multiplex PCR; TCRdb stores just in-frame clones and leaves some out. The table records around 400,000 clones, approximately 90% of them present only once. Sequencing input: PBMCs or T cells enriched from blood (not recorded which). These receptors all stem from a woman aged 40 to 49 who had been exposed to COVID-19.

The chain couples TRBV7-9 to TRBJ1-2; TRBD1 matches at 8 bases. Losses at the gene ends were 4 bases for V and 4 bases for J; bases not matched to a gene: 17. The germline CDR1 and CDR2 sequences are SEHNR and FQNEAQ (reference sequence). The CDR3 runs to 18 residues. The CDR3 here is CASSSTGEDPLGAYGYTF. CDR3 bases: TGTGCCAGCAGCTCGACAGGGGAGGACCCCCTCGGCGCCTATGGCTACACCTTC.

The chain joins TRBV3-1 (or the pseudogene TRBV3-2) to TRBJ2-6; D ambiguous. The CDR3 sequence is 15 residues long. Germline V gene data show CDR1 as LGHDT and CDR2 as YNNKEL (reference sequence). V lost 1 base, J lost 3 bases, and 7 bases lay in between. As DNA, the CDR3 is TGTGCCAGCAGCCAAGGGCAGGATGGGGCCAACGTCCTGACTTTC. Translating it yields CASSQGQDGANVLTF.

The gene calls are TRBV27 and TRBJ1-1; 8 bases line up with TRBD1. Germline V CDR1 and CDR2: MNHEY, SMNVEV (reference sequence). Trimming cost V 4 bases and J 11 bases; bases outside gene matches: 9. This CDR3 comprises 13 residues. The CDR3 bases are TGTGCCAGCAGTTCTTCAGGGGGCGATTGGGCTTTCTTT. Its protein is CASSSSGGDWAFF.

V usage is TRBV12-3 or TRBV12-4 and J usage is TRBJ1-2; D not resolved. Trimming shortened V by 6 bases and J by 2 bases, and 10 bases separated the two germline ends. The CDR3 extends over 13 amino acids. The CDR3 nucleotides read TGTGCCAGCAGCCCCGAGTGGAACTATGGCTACACCTTC. As protein: CASSPEWNYGYTF.

Here the CDR3 reads CASILAGNYGYTF. The DNA for the CDR3 is TGTGCCAGCATATTAGCAGGGAACTATGGCTACACCTTC. The chain joins TRBV9 to TRBJ1-2; tentative D call: TRBD1 (5 bases). This CDR3 has 13 residues. V lost 6 bases, J lost 2 bases, and 11 bases lay in between. Germline loops: CDR1 SGDLS, CDR2 YYNGEE.

CDR3 DNA sequence: TGCAGCGTAAGGACAGGGGGCCGGTATGGCTACACCTTC. It specifies CSVRTGGRYGYTF. The chain combines TRBV29-1 with TRBJ1-2; the match to TRBD1 covers 11 bases. CDR1 and CDR2 from the germline V gene are SQVTM and ANQGSEA. The CDR3 is made up of 13 amino acids. Trimming removed 6 bases from V and 5 bases from J; junction bases left unmatched: 5.

V usage is TRBV24-1 and J usage is TRBJ1-1; 12 bases map to TRBD1. The CDR3 is 16 residues long. The ends lost 4 bases at V and 10 bases at J; junction bases unmatched: 12. The germline gives CDR1 KGHDR, CDR2 SFDVKD. The CDR3 loop reads CATSEPGQGAGGRAFF. CDR3 sequence (DNA): TGTGCCACCAGTGAGCCGGGACAGGGGGCGGGAGGTCGAGCTTTCTTT.

The V call is TRBV5-6, the J call TRBJ2-7; D may be TRBD2 (7 bases). Germline V gene data show CDR1 as SGHDT and CDR2 as YYEEEE. The V gene lost 1 base and the J gene lost 5 bases, with 22 bases spanning the gap. The CDR3 runs 17 residues. The CDR3, as DNA: TGTGCCAGCAGCTTGCCAGGGGAGGGTCGAAGGGAAGACGAGCAGTACTTC. Translated: CASSLPGEGRREDEQYF.

The chain combines TRBV2 with TRBJ1-6; 9 bases agree with TRBD1. CDR3 length: 14 residues. Losses at the gene ends were 7 bases for V and 6 bases for J; bases not matched to a gene: 4. CDR1 is SNHLY and CDR2 is FYNNEI in the germline V gene. CDR3 in DNA: TGTGCCAGCAAACCGGGACAGGGTAATTCACCCCTCCACTTT. It specifies CASKPGQGNSPLHF.

The chain links TRBV7-3 to TRBJ1-2; D remains ambiguous. The germline CDR1 and CDR2 sequences are SGHTA and FQGTGA. Trimming stripped 2 bases from V and 4 bases from J, with 8 bases between. The CDR3 extends over 13 amino acids. CDR3 coding DNA: TGTGCCAGCAGCTTAGAGGGTGGCTATGGCTACACCTTC. It encodes CASSLEGGYGYTF. The full variable domain, completed using reference TRBV7-3 and TRBJ1-2, is GAGVSQTPSNKVTEKGKYVELRCDPISGHTALYWYRQSLGQGPEFLIYFQGTGAADDSGLPNDRFFAVRPEGSVSTLKIQRTERGDSAVYLCASSLEGGYGYTFGSGTRLTVV.